The T cell receptor (beta chain) under discussion was sequenced for a study of T cell responses to AZD1222 COVID-19 vaccine (dated by TCRdb to the early 2020s). With respect to the entire study: TCR sequencing was performed for over 230 trial participants, of whom 200 to 210 were given two doses of AZD1222 and approximately 26 were given two doses of MenACWY control vaccine. Trial participants were enrolled into age subgroups of 18-55, 56-69 and 70-plus years, which contained approximately 150, 28 and 58 TCR-sequenced participants, respectively.

Comment on this clone: Its recognized antigen is unknown. No base quality values were provided; no much bigger clone lies one nucleotide off.

This specimen's time point label, per the study, means: about 28 days (+/-7) after the second vaccine dose. The treatment or condition label here, explained by the study, means: meningococcal conjugate vaccine given as trial control. Vaccinee samples came from UK trials COV001 and COV002, including a single-blind randomized controlled phase 2/3 trial of AZD1222 (ChAdOx1 nCoV-19) in healthy adults. For TCRbeta chain sequencing, PBMC samples from trial participants were taken at day 0 and at day 28 after the second dose. The CDR3 regions of human TCRbeta chains were analyzed by immunosequencing. On the study's bioinformatics: Repertoire TCRs were checked for matches against a reference library of SARS-CoV-2-specific TCRs that had been generated using the MIRA antigen-specificity platform. Breadth was defined as the fraction of unique TCRs that were SARS-CoV-2-associated, and depth was defined as the fraction of total T cells that were SARS-CoV-2-associated. Using the MIRA data, every spike-specific TCR was mapped to the spike region that the TCR reacted to and assigned to either a CD4 or a CD8 class. Log10-transformed breadth and depth values were compared by one-way ANOVA with Sidak's multiple comparisons tests. As stored in TCRdb, this immuneACCESS dataset retains in-frame rearrangements with V and J assigned. A fraction of the clones does not appear; measured against another copy, unresolved V genes explain less than half of the discrepancy, and the remainder lacks a known reason. V and J calls and clone size come straight from that table; D and trimming were deduced from the DNA. This sample lists roughly 200,000 clones; less than 95% were detected once. Of the sample, around 1.7% falls within the top ten clones.

Here is what the overall study found, with its caveats: In the small 56-69-year group, the increase in depth fell short of significance, most likely because of low power. Conclusions about previously exposed vaccinees were limited because only six AZD1222 recipients were SARS-CoV-2 seropositive at baseline. Reportedly, almost half of the unique spike-specific TCRs recognized epitopes lying outside the regions that are mutated in the B.1.351 and B.1.1.7 variants. After two AZD1222 doses, spike-specific TCR breadth and depth were significantly higher than at day 0 and than in MenACWY recipients. Participants were mostly white British and included more females than males, and it was suggested by the authors that clonal diversity may have been underestimated. The vaccine-associated CD4 TCRs covered the entire spike protein, and the dominant responses fell in regions 160-218 and 743-854. No day 14 peak-response samples were available, so repertoires were characterized only after the peak T cell response.

The germline V gene (reference sequence) sets CDR1 to GTSNPN and CDR2 to SVGIG. Relative to germline, V is missing 3 bases and J is missing 1 base, with 5 bases of the junction outside any gene match. The CDR3 contains 14 residues, cysteine and phenylalanine counted. Just CDR3 DNA is preserved here, 42 bases in frame from base 1. The chain links TRBV30 with TRBJ2-7; 8 bases in the junction line up with TRBD1. Material: peripheral blood, obtained 28 days after the second dose of the MenACWY control vaccine. The TCR comes from an adult who received the MenACWY meningococcal vaccine as a control. The CDR3 corresponds to CAWRRTGSSYEQYF. The bases read TGTGCCTGGAGACGGACAGGGAGTTCCTACGAGCAGTACTTC.